These 5 T cell receptor beta chains share one sample of origin, sequenced in a study of response to subunit inactivated influenza vaccine. TCRdb re-derived calls from the RT-PCR reads in MiXCR, one entry per CDR3 protein. The sample lists some 500,000 distinct CDR3 sequences, approximately 24% occurring once. The specimen was CD4+ T cells sorted from PBMCs, collected roughly 5 days after vaccination. Receptors were obtained from a man aged 45-65 years who received an inactivated influenza vaccine.

This clonotype appeared a few times. This chain joins TRBV20-1 and TRBJ2-3; D is undetermined. V lost 5 bases to trimming and J lost 5 bases, with 11 bases between them. The CDR3 covers 12 residues. Looked up from germline, CDR1 is DFQATT and CDR2 is SNEGSKA (reference sequence). CDR3 amino acids: CSASRGKDTQYF. CDR3 coding DNA: TGCAGTGCTTCTCGCGGTAAAGATACGCAGTATTTT.

The rearrangement uses TRBV20-1 and TRBJ2-1; 8 bases align to TRBD2. J lost 6 bases, V lost 3 bases, and 10 bases had no gene match. Germline V gene sequence: CDR1 DFQATT, CDR2 SNEGSKA (reference sequence). This CDR3 contains 15 residues. The DNA for the CDR3 is TGCAGTGCTAGGCCTACGGGAGGGTGGGCCAATGAGCAGTTCTTC. It specifies CSARPTGGWANEQFF.

This clonotype was seen a handful of times. The chain carries TRBV20-1 and TRBJ2-2; 11 positions agree with TRBD1. The CDR3 spans 17 residues. V shed 6 bases, J shed 6 bases, and the junction held 15 bases outside the gene matches. From germline, CDR1 is DFQATT and CDR2 SNEGSKA (reference sequence). The CDR3 coding sequence is TGCAGTGCCCCGAGGGCGGTAGGACAGGGGGCTTCCGGGGAGCTGTTTTTT. It is translated as CSAPRAVGQGASGELFF.

This clonotype showed up just a few times. The chain couples TRBV29-1 to TRBJ2-1; D not resolved. The germline gives CDR1 SQVTM, CDR2 ANQGSEA. The V end lost 4 bases, the J end lost 10 bases, and 17 bases lay between the germline ends. This CDR3 region has 13 residues. The CDR3 DNA follows: TGCAGCGTTGGTGGAGATGTTATGGGGGAGCAGTTCTTC. It translates to CSVGGDVMGEQFF.

Comments on this clonotype: At one end, the junction sequence differs from germline, possibly due to a read error. V and J are TRBV13 and TRBJ2-7, with no clear D. Germline V gene lookup returns CDR1 PRHDT and CDR2 FYEKMQ (reference sequence). The CDR3 totals 15 residues. CDR3 coding DNA: TGTGCCAGCAGCTTAGGCCGCTTGAGAGCCCCCTCGCCGGACTTC. This sequence encodes CASSLGRLRAPSPDF.